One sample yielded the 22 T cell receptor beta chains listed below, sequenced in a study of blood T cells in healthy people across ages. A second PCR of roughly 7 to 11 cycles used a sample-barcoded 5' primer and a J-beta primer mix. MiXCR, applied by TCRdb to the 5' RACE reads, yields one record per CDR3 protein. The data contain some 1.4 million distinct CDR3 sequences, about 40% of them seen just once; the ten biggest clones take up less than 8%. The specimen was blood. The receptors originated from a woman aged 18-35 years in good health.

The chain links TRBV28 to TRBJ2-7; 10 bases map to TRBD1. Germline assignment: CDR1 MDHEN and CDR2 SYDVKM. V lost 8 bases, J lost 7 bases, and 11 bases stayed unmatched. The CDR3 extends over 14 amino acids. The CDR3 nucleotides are TGTGCCAGCCGAGGAGACAGGGGGCTTGGGGAGCAGTACTTC. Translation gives CASRGDRGLGEQYF.

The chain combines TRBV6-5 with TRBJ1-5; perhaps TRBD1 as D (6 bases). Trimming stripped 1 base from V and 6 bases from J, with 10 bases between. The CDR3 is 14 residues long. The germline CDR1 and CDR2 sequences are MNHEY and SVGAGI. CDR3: CASSYLGGGQPQHF. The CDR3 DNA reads TGTGCCAGCAGTTACTTGGGGGGCGGTCAGCCCCAGCATTTT.

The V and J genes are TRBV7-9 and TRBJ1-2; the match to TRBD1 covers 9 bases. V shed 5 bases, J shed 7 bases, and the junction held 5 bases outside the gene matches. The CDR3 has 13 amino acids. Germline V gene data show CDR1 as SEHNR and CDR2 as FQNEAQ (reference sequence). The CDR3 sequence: CASSPWDRAGYTF. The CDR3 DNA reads TGTGCCAGCAGCCCGTGGGACAGGGCTGGCTACACCTTC.

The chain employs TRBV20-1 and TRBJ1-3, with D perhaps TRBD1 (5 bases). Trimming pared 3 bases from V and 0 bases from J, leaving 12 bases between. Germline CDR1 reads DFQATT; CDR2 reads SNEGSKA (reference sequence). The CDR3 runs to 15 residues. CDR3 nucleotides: TGCAGTGCTAGGGGGGGTTATCACTCTGGAAACACCATATATTTT. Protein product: CSARGGYHSGNTIYF.

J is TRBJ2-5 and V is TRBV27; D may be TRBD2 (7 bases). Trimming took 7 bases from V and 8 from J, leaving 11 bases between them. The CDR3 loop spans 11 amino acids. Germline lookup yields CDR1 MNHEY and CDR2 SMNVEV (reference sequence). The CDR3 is CASIGGGTQYF. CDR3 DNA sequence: TGTGCCAGCATAGGGGGGGGCACCCAGTACTTC.

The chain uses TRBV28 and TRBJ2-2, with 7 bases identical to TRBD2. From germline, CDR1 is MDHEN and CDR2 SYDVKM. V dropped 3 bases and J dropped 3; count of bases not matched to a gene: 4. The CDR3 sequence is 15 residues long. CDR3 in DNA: TGTGCCAGCAGTTTGGGCGGGGGAGACACCGGGGAGCTGTTTTTT. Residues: CASSLGGGDTGELFF.

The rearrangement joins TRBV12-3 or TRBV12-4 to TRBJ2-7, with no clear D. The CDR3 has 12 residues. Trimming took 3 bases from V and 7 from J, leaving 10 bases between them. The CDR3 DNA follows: TGTGCCAGCAGTTTCCTGAGACGAGAGCAGTACTTC. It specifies CASSFLRREQYF.

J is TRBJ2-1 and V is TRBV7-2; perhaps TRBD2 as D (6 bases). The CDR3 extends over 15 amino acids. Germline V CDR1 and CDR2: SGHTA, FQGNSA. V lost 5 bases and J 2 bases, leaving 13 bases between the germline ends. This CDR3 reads CASSVQAGTYNEQFF. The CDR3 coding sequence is TGTGCCAGCAGCGTCCAAGCGGGCACCTACAATGAGCAGTTCTTC.

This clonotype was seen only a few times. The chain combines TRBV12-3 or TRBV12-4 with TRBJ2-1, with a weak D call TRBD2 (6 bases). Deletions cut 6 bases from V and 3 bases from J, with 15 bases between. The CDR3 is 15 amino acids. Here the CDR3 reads CASSGSGSGYNEQFF. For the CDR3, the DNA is TGTGCCAGCAGCGGTAGTGGTAGCGGCTACAATGAGCAGTTCTTC.

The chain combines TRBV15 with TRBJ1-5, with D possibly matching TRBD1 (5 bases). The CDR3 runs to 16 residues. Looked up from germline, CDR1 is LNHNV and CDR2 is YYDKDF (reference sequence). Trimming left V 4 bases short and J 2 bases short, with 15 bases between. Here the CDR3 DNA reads TGTGCCACCAGCACAAGGCGGGACGTAGGCAATCAGCCCCAGCATTTT. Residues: CATSTRRDVGNQPQHF.

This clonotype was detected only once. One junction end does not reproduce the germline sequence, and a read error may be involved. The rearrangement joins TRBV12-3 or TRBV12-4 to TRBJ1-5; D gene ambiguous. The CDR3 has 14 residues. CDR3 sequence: CAGSFADSNQPQHF. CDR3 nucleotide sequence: TGTGCCGGCAGTTTCGCAGATAGCAATCAGCCCCAGCATTTT.

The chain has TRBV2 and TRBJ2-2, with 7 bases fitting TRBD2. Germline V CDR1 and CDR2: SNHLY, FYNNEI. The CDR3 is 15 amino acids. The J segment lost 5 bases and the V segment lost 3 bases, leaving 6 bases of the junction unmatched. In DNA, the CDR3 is TGTGCCAGCAGTGATCGCGGGAGAGGAACCGGGGAGCTGTTTTTT. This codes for CASSDRGRGTGELFF.

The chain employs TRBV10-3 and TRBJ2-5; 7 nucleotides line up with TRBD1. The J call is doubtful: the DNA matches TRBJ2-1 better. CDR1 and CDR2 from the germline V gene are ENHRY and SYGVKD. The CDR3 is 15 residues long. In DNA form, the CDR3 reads TGTGCCATCCAGCTTGACAGGGCCGTCCAAGAGACCCAGTTCTTC. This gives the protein CAIQLDRAVQETQFF.

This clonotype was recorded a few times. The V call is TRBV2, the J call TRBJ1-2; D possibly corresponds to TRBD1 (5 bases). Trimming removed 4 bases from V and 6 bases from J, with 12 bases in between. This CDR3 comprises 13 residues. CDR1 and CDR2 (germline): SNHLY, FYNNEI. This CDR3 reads CASSVRDLNGYTF. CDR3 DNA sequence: TGTGCCAGCAGTGTACGGGACCTTAATGGCTACACCTTC.

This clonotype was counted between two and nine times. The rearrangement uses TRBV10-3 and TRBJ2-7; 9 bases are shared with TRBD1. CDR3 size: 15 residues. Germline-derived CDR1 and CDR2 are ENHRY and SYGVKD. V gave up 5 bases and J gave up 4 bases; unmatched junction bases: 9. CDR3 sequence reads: CAISTRTGEAYEQYF. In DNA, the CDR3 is TGTGCCATCAGTACCCGGACAGGGGAAGCGTACGAGCAGTACTTC.

CDR3 amino acids: CASSYEDGYTF. The CDR3 DNA follows: TGTGCCAGCAGTTATGAGGATGGCTACACCTTC. The chain carries TRBV12-3 or TRBV12-4 and TRBJ1-2; D is unresolved. This CDR3 has 11 amino acids. V was pared by 4 bases and J by 6 bases, with 6 bases between.

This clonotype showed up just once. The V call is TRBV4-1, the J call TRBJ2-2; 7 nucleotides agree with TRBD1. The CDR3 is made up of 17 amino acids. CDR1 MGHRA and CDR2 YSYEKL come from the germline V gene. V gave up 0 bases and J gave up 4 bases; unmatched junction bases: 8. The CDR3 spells CASSQDGGRGITGELFF. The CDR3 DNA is TGCGCCAGCAGCCAAGATGGGGGCAGGGGGATCACCGGGGAGCTGTTTTTT.

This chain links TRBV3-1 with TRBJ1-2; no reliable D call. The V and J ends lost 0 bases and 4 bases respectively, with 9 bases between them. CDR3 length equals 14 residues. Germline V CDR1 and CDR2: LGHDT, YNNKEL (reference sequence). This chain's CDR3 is CASSQEVGLYGYTF. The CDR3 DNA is TGTGCCAGCAGCCAAGAAGTAGGACTCTATGGCTACACCTTC.

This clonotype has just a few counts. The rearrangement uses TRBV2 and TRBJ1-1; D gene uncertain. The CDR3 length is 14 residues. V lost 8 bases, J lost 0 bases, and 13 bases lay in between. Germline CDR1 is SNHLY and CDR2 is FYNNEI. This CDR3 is CASRERFMNTEAFF. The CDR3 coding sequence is TGTGCCAGCCGGGAGCGATTTATGAACACTGAAGCTTTCTTT.

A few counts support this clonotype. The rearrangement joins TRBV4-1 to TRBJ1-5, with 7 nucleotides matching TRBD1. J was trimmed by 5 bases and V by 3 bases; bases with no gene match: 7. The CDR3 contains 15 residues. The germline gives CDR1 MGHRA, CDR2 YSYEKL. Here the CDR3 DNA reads TGCGCCAGCAGCCACCGACAGGGAGGCGATCAGCCCCAGCATTTT. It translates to CASSHRQGGDQPQHF.

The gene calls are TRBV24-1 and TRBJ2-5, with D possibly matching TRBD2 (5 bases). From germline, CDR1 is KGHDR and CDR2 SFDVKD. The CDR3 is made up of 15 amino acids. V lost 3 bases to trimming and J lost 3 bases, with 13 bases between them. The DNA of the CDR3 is TGTGCCACCAGTGATGCGGGCAGCCCTAAAGAGACCCAGTACTTC. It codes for CATSDAGSPKETQYF.

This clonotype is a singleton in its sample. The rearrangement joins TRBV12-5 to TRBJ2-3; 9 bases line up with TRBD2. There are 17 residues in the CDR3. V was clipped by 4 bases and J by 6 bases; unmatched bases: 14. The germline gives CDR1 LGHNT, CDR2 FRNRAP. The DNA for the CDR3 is TGTGCTAGTGGTTCGAGAGGTTTAGCGGGAGAGGCGGATACGCAGTATTTT. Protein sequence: CASGSRGLAGEADTQYF.